The 12 T cell receptor beta chains listed next were all sequenced from one sample in a study of blood T cell repertoires in COVID-19. Using immunoSEQ multiplex PCR, the repertoire was profiled, and TCRdb retains in-frame clones only, with some absent. The sample records more than 300,000 clones, around nine tenths being singletons. Sequencing used peripheral blood. The receptors here all came from a woman aged 18-29 years who had recovered from COVID-19.

The chain combines TRBV5-1 with TRBJ2-1; D is possibly TRBD1 (5 bases). This CDR3 comprises 12 residues. The V gene's germline CDR1 is SGHRS and CDR2 YFSETQ. Between the trimmed V and J ends, which lost 5 bases and 9 bases, there was a span of 12 bases. CDR3: CASSSGFTEQFF. Written as DNA, the CDR3 is TGCGCCAGCAGTTCAGGGTTTACTGAGCAGTTCTTC.

The rearrangement joins TRBV6-5 to TRBJ1-4; 11 positions match TRBD1. The CDR3 contains 14 residues. Germline CDR1 MNHEY, CDR2 SVGAGI. V trimming: 7 bases; J trimming: 8 bases; junction bases outside the gene matches: 6. Written as DNA, the CDR3 is TGTGCCAGCACGGACAGGGGGCTATGGGAAAAACTGTTTTTT. It codes for CASTDRGLWEKLFF.

The chain couples TRBV15 to TRBJ1-1; 7 nucleotides match TRBD1. The J segment lost 1 base and the V segment lost 7 bases, leaving 3 bases of the junction unmatched. The CDR3 has 13 residues. CDR1 and CDR2 (germline): LNHNV, YYDKDF (reference sequence). CDR3 nucleotide sequence: TGTGCCACCAAGGGACAGTGGAACACTGAAGCTTTCTTT. Translating gives CATKGQWNTEAFF.

This sequence joins TRBV7-8 and TRBJ2-7; D perhaps matches TRBD1 (6 bases). The length of the CDR3 is 13 residues. Deletions cut 5 bases from V and 5 bases from J, with 13 bases between. CDR1 is SGHVS and CDR2 is FQNEAQ in the germline V gene. This CDR3 is CASSNGQYHEQYV. The CDR3 region has the DNA TGTGCCAGCAGCAACGGACAGTACCACGAGCAGTACGTC.

The chain joins TRBV5-4 to TRBJ2-1; tentative D call: TRBD2 (6 bases). The CDR3 runs 15 residues. V dropped 0 bases and J dropped 1 base, with 8 bases sitting between them. CDR1 and CDR2 (germline): SGHNT, YYREEE (reference sequence). The CDR3 DNA reads TGTGCCAGCAGCTTGGCCCTAGCGTCCTACAATGAGCAGTTCTTC. Residues: CASSLALASYNEQFF.

The J gene is TRBJ2-7, the V gene TRBV28, with 7 bases aligning to TRBD1. The germline V gene has CDR1 MDHEN and CDR2 SYDVKM. This CDR3 is 15 amino acids long. The V segment lost 5 bases and the J segment 7 bases; nucleotides outside the gene matches: 14. CDR3 residues: CASSPLGDSPWEQYV. The CDR3 bases are TGTGCCAGCAGTCCCCTCGGGGACAGCCCCTGGGAGCAGTACGTC.

The J gene is TRBJ2-5, the V gene TRBV29-1; TRBD2 matches at 8 bases. The V segment lost 6 bases and the J segment 4 bases; nucleotides outside the gene matches: 10. Germline values: CDR1 SQVTM, CDR2 ANQGSEA. The CDR3 sequence is 14 residues long. The CDR3 DNA reads TGCAGCGTACTTGGAAGCCGGGAGGGAGAGACCCAGTACTTC. Translating it yields CSVLGSREGETQYF.

The chain employs TRBV9 and TRBJ2-1; perhaps TRBD2 as D (6 bases). Germline-derived CDR1 and CDR2 are SGDLS and YYNGEE. CDR3 size: 15 residues. With 0 bases removed from V and 3 bases from J, the gap between germline ends came to 10 bases. The CDR3 sequence is CASSVGDWLYNEQFF. CDR3 nucleotide sequence: TGTGCCAGCAGCGTAGGGGACTGGCTCTACAATGAGCAGTTCTTC.

This chain connects TRBV2 to TRBJ1-6; 7 bases fit TRBD1. This CDR3 spans 14 amino acids. Trimming cost V 7 bases and J 4 bases; bases outside gene matches: 4. Germline loops: CDR1 SNHLY, CDR2 FYNNEI. The CDR3 sequence is CASTDRDYNSPLHF. The DNA of the CDR3 is TGTGCCAGCACCGACAGGGATTATAATTCACCCCTCCACTTT.

The genes are TRBV25-1 and TRBJ1-1; maybe TRBD1 (5 bases). The germline V and J ends were trimmed by 8 bases and 0 bases, with 16 bases remaining between them. Germline CDR1 MGHDK, CDR2 SYGVNS. The CDR3 consists of 15 residues. The CDR3 spells CASGPGAPVNTEAFF. CDR3 DNA sequence: TGTGCCAGCGGGCCTGGGGCGCCGGTGAACACTGAAGCTTTCTTT.

CDR3 DNA: TGTGCCAGCAGCCCGACTAGCGGGGGAGCGAACACCGGGGAGCTGTTTTTT. Translating it yields CASSPTSGGANTGELFF. The chain links TRBV9 to TRBJ2-2; 12 nucleotides line up with TRBD2. This CDR3 is built from 17 residues. CDR1 is SGDLS, CDR2 YYNGEE, per germline. V dropped 4 bases and J dropped 0; count of bases not matched to a gene: 4.

The chain employs TRBV2 and TRBJ2-7, with 11 bases identical to TRBD1. With V trimmed by 6 bases and J by 3 bases, 4 bases remained unmatched. This CDR3 is 14 amino acids long. Germline V lookup: CDR1 SNHLY, CDR2 FYNNEI. The CDR3 DNA reads TGTGCCAGCAGGGCCGGGACAGGGGGCTACGAGCAGTACGTC. It specifies CASRAGTGGYEQYV.